These 16 T cell receptor beta chains originate from one sample sequenced in a study of OX40 agonist ivuxolimab in advanced cancers. Libraries were prepared through the immunoSEQ multiplex PCR assay. Here the immuneACCESS table is served through TCRdb, limited to in-frame sequences with V and J called. Missing clones are a known gap in these copies; in checked studies unresolved V genes cover under half, and the rest lacks a known reason. For this sample there are around 87,000 clones; 85% to 95% appear just once. The top ten clonotypes cover around 2.8% of the sample. Sequenced material: CD4+ or CD8+ T cells sorted from blood, taken in a trial of the OX40 agonist ivuxolimab. The receptors originated from an adult with an advanced solid tumor such as melanoma, head and neck, liver or kidney cancer.

The V and J genes are TRBV5-4 and TRBJ1-2, with a tentative D call TRBD1 (5 bases). V was clipped by 4 bases and J by 3 bases, with 16 bases between them. Germline assignment: CDR1 SGHNT and CDR2 YYREEE (reference sequence). CDR3 size: 15 residues. CDR3 sequence reads: CASSPRSRAYYGYTF. The DNA for the CDR3 is TGTGCCAGCAGCCCCAGGTCCAGGGCCTACTATGGCTACACCTTC.

V and J are TRBV5-6 and TRBJ1-2; no clear D gene. CDR1 is SGHDT and CDR2 is YYEEEE in the germline V gene. CDR3 length: 16 amino acids. V dropped 4 bases and J dropped 1 base, with 17 bases sitting between them. The CDR3 loop is CASSQLSRAVNYGYTF. The CDR3 DNA sequence: TGTGCCAGCAGCCAATTAAGTAGGGCAGTTAACTATGGCTACACCTTC.

The chain links TRBV6-6 to TRBJ1-1; D ambiguous. Trimming stripped 4 bases from V and 1 base from J, with 7 bases between. Germline CDR1 is MNHNY and CDR2 is SVGAGI (reference sequence). The length of the CDR3 is 13 residues. CDR3 nucleotides: TGTGCCAGCAGTTGGTCCGAGAACACTGAAGCTTTCTTT. Encoded protein: CASSWSENTEAFF.

With respect to this clone: The same CDR3 arises from other DNA sequences in this sample as well. The rearrangement links TRBV2 to TRBJ2-7; D unclear. This CDR3 contains 10 residues. The V and J ends lost 1 base and 7 bases respectively, with 2 bases between them. Per the germline V gene, CDR1 is SNHLY and CDR2 is FYNNEI. The CDR3 DNA is TGTGCCAGCAGTGAAGGAGAGCAGTACTTC. Protein product: CASSEGEQYF.

This rearrangement joins TRBV6-5 to TRBJ2-7, with D possibly matching TRBD1 (7 bases). Between the trimmed V and J ends, which lost 4 bases and 2 bases, there was a span of 15 bases. The germline gives CDR1 MNHEY, CDR2 SVGAGI. This CDR3 contains 15 residues. The CDR3: CASSSTGEVTYEQYF. CDR3 coding DNA: TGTGCCAGCAGTTCCACAGGGGAGGTCACCTACGAGCAGTACTTC.

The genes are TRBV19 and TRBJ1-5; 12 bases line up with TRBD1. CDR3 length: 15 residues. The J segment lost 6 bases and the V segment lost 5 bases, leaving 5 bases of the junction unmatched. Germline CDR1 LNHDA, CDR2 SQIVND (reference sequence). This CDR3 reads CASSPGTGGSQPQHF. The CDR3 coding sequence is TGTGCCAGTAGTCCCGGGACAGGGGGCAGTCAGCCCCAGCATTTT.

To note about this clone: Other nucleotide sequences from this sample produce the same CDR3. The gene calls are TRBV5-1 and TRBJ2-1; D is tentatively TRBD1 or TRBD2 (5 bases each). V lost 0 bases, J lost 7 bases, and 8 bases lay in between. This CDR3 has 13 residues. CDR1 and CDR2 from the germline V gene are SGHRS and YFSETQ. CDR3 sequence: CASSLAGGNEQFF. The CDR3 DNA follows: TGCGCCAGCAGCTTGGCTGGGGGTAATGAGCAGTTCTTC.

This chain links TRBV5-1 with TRBJ2-1; 11 bases align to TRBD2. Germline V gives CDR1 SGHRS, CDR2 YFSETQ. V dropped 1 base and J dropped 7; count of bases not matched to a gene: 7. The CDR3 runs to 16 residues. The CDR3 spells CASSLLLAGVLNEQFF. The CDR3 nucleotides are TGCGCCAGCAGCTTGCTACTAGCGGGGGTCCTAAATGAGCAGTTCTTC.

This clone was seen a handful of times. The CDR3 protein is CASSLTSGGYQETQYF. CDR3 in DNA: TGTGCCAGCAGCTTAACTAGCGGGGGGTACCAAGAGACCCAGTACTTC. V and J are TRBV7-2 and TRBJ2-5; 12 positions agree with TRBD2. Germline trimming cut 2 bases from V and 0 bases from J; bases unmatched to any gene: 1. The CDR3 consists of 16 residues. Germline V gene data show CDR1 as SGHTA and CDR2 as FQGNSA.

The chain couples TRBV27 to TRBJ2-1, with D hard to call. Germline V gives CDR1 MNHEY, CDR2 SMNVEV (reference sequence). There are 14 residues in the CDR3. V dropped 6 bases and J dropped 5 bases, with 14 bases sitting between them. This CDR3 is CASRNLIPNNEQFF. DNA of the CDR3: TGTGCCAGCAGGAACCTGATCCCAAACAATGAGCAGTTCTTC.

The genes are TRBV29-1 and TRBJ2-7; D not resolved. V was shortened by 4 bases and J by 3 bases, with 13 bases between the two germline ends. CDR1 and CDR2 (germline): SQVTM, ANQGSEA. The CDR3 is made up of 13 amino acids. The CDR3 region is CSVGVVGRYEQYF. CDR3 nucleotides: TGCAGCGTTGGGGTCGTCGGCCGCTACGAGCAGTACTTC.

The genes are TRBV7-2 and TRBJ1-6; the match to TRBD1 covers 8 bases. The V gene's germline CDR1 is SGHTA and CDR2 FQGNSA. This CDR3 contains 16 residues. J was trimmed by 5 bases and V by 5 bases; bases with no gene match: 8. The CDR3 is CASSKSTGGHNSPLHF. CDR3 coding DNA: TGTGCCAGCAGCAAGAGTACAGGGGGGCATAATTCACCCCTCCACTTT.

J is TRBJ1-3 and V is TRBV27; TRBD1 matches 8 bases. This CDR3 has 14 residues. Germline V gene data show CDR1 as MNHEY and CDR2 as SMNVEV (reference sequence). Germline trimming cut 5 bases from V and 3 bases from J; bases unmatched to any gene: 3. In DNA form, the CDR3 reads TGTGCCAGCAGTCCCAGGGGGCTTGGAAACACCATATATTTT. Protein sequence: CASSPRGLGNTIYF.

This clone was detected once. CDR3 sequence (DNA): TGTGCCAGTAGTATCACCGTACTCTACGAGCAGTACTTC. As protein: CASSITVLYEQYF. This chain joins TRBV19 and TRBJ2-7; D remains ambiguous. The CDR3 is 13 amino acids. The V gene lost 3 bases and the J gene lost 3 bases, with 9 bases spanning the gap. Germline V gene data show CDR1 as LNHDA and CDR2 as SQIVND (reference sequence).

V and J are TRBV19 and TRBJ1-2; no firm D call. The CDR3 is 14 amino acids. Germline V gene sequence: CDR1 LNHDA, CDR2 SQIVND (reference sequence). Trimming took off 7 bases at V and 3 bases at J, with 15 bases between the two ends. The CDR3 reads CASTPTAGHYGYTF. In DNA form, the CDR3 reads TGTGCCAGTACTCCTACGGCAGGACACTATGGCTACACCTTC.

This clone was seen only once. The chain joins TRBV2 to TRBJ2-3; 14 nucleotides align to TRBD2. Looked up from germline, CDR1 is SNHLY and CDR2 is FYNNEI. V was clipped by 9 bases and J by 2 bases; unmatched bases: 19. CDR3 length: 20 residues. The CDR3 coding sequence is TGTGCCAGGACGCACCCGGGACTAGCGGGAGACGGGGACTCCACAGATACGCAGTATTTT. It codes for CARTHPGLAGDGDSTDTQYF.